Sequencing of this TCR beta chain was carried out in a study of blood T cells in healthy people across ages (dated by TCRdb to about 2015). Turning to the overall study: In model experiments, roughly one uniquely barcoded TCR beta cDNA molecule per two T cells was captured by template switching. The study measured age-related changes in TCR beta repertoire diversity using deep sequencing normalized with unique cDNA molecular identifiers. Four age groups were formed from the donors: young (average about 15 years), middle-aged (approximately 42), aged (approximately 60) and long-lived (approximately 78). To avoid experimental bias, donors of different ages were randomly spread across the sequencing lanes. The study analyzed two additional independent replicas of 1 million unique cDNA reads from the same blood draw for two donors, one aged 18 to 30 and one aged 80 or older.

The donors were roughly 38 Caucasian individuals from Russia, aged roughly 6 to 100 years, who were systemically healthy. Approximately 9.3 milliliters of peripheral blood were collected from each donor into EDTA-treated Vacutainer tubes. Ficoll-Paque density-gradient centrifugation was used to isolate PBMCs, with at least 7 million per sample. Total RNA was extracted from PBMCs with Trizol reagent, with at least 6 micrograms obtained per sample. For every donor, flow cytometry on a PBMC aliquot measured the percentage of naive CD45RAhigh/CD27high T cells. What the authors observed across the whole study: The CMV infection status of donors was not known, potentially confounding age-related changes in expanded clonotypes. Compared with the aged group, the long-lived group had more naive CD4+ T cells, fewer expanded clones and increased TCR diversity, a pattern suggesting age selection. Observed TCR beta diversity correlated strongly with the percentage of naive T cells measured by flow cytometry. Observed TCR beta diversity per million T cells fell roughly linearly with age, and a significant reduction was already apparent by age about 38. Estimates of total diversity from one million sequenced T cells were regarded as lower bounds and underestimates. Since profiling was done on bulk unsorted PBMCs, naive and antigen-experienced compartments could not be conclusively compared.

This clonotype was counted ten times or more. Its antigen has not been determined. Base qualities are not provided; no much larger clone lies one nucleotide away. The method behind the library was 5' RACE. Sequencing took place on an Illumina HiSeq 2500. A second PCR of roughly 7 to 11 cycles was performed with a sample-barcoded 5' primer and a J-beta primer mix. A unique molecular identifier was introduced onto each TCR beta cDNA molecule by a template-switch 5' adaptor carrying 12 random nucleotides. Each sample yielded at least 3 million CDR3-containing paired-end reads. All of the RNA was converted into first-strand cDNA using the Mint cDNA synthesis kit, with a TRBC-specific oligonucleotide serving as the primer. All cDNA was treated with uracil-DNA glycosylase and then went through a first 18-cycle PCR with the universal primers M1SS and BC2_uni_R. Turning to the authors' computational methods: For normalization, 1 million high-quality reads were randomly selected from each sample, with every read carrying a distinct molecular identifier. Instead of being binned into consensus sequences, reads that shared molecular identifiers were thrown out. MiTCR, run with a Q25 quality threshold and the strictest error-elimination algorithm, handled CDR3 identification, clonotype clustering and error correction. Lower-bound total TCR beta diversity was estimated with a nonparametric unseen species model using Euler transformation. The public sequencing data were trimmed at Q25 with fastp and processed into clonotypes with MiXCR by TCRdb, which kept only in-frame beta chains. Each entry is one CDR3 protein sequence, shown with its most common DNA and genes. The V and J calls shown here were made by TCRdb, not taken from the authors' results. The sample includes about 1.5 million distinct CDR3 sequences, with approximately 42% observed a single time. The ten largest clonotypes hold more than 4% of the sample.

The sequenced sample was blood. The origin of this receptor is a woman aged 18-30 years in good health.

This receptor has the CDR3 CASSGQGSTEAFF. The nucleotide sequence reads TGCGCCAGCAGCGGACAGGGGAGCACTGAAGCTTTCTTT. The chain is assembled from TRBV4-1 and TRBJ1-1, and 9 junction bases match TRBD1. The germline V gene provides CDR1 MGHRA and CDR2 YSYEKL. Including cysteine and phenylalanine, the CDR3 has 13 amino acids. Here the CDR3 DNA is all that survives: 39 bases in frame from base 1. Trimming takes 5 bases off V and 4 bases off J; junction bases not matched to a gene: 2.